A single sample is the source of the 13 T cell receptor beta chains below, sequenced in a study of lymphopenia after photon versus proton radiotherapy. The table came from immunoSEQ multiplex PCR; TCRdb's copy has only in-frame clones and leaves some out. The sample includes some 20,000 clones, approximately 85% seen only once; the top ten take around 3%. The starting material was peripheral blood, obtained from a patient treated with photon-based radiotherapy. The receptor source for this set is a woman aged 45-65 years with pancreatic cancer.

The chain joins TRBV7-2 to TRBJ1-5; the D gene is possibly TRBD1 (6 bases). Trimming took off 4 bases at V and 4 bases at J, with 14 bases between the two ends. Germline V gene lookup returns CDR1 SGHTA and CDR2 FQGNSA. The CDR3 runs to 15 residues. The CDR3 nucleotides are TGTGCCAGCAGCTCCGGGACAATGGGGAATCAGCCCCAGCATTTT. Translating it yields CASSSGTMGNQPQHF.

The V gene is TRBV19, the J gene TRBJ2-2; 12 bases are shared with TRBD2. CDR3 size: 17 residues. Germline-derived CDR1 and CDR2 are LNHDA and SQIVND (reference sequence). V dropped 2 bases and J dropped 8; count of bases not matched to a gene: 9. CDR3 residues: CASSILAGGPGSGELFF. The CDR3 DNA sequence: TGTGCCAGTAGTATACTAGCGGGAGGGCCTGGATCGGGGGAGCTGTTTTTT.

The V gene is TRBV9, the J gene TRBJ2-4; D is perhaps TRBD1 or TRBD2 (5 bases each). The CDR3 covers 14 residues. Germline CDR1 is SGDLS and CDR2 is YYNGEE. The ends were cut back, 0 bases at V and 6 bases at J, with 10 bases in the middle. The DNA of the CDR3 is TGTGCCAGCAGCGTAGGGGGCGCGGGAAACATTCAGTACTTC. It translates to CASSVGGAGNIQYF.

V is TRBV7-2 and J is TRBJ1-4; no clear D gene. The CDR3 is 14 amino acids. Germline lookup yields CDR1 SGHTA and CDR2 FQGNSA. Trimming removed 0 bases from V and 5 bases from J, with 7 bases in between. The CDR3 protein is CASSLAAYNEKLFF. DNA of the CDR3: TGTGCCAGCAGCTTAGCGGCCTACAATGAAAAACTGTTTTTT.

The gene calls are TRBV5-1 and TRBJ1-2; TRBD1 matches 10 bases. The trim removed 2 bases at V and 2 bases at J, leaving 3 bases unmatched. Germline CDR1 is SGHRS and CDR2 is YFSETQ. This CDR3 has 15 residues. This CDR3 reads CASSFGGQGNYGYTF. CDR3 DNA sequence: TGCGCCAGCAGCTTCGGGGGACAGGGGAACTATGGCTACACCTTC.

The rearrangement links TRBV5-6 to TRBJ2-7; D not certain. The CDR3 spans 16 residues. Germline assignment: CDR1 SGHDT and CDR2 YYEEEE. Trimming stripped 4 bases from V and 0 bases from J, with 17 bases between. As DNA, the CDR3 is TGTGCCAGCAGCCTTGGAAGGCGTTTAAGCTCCTACGAGCAGTACTTC. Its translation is CASSLGRRLSSYEQYF.

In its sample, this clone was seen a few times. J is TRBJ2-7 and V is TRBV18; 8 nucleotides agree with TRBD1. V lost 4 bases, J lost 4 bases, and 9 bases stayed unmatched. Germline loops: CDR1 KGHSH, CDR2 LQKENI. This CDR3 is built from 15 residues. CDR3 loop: CASSQGQGGFYEQYF. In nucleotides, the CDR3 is TGTGCCAGCTCACAAGGACAGGGTGGCTTTTACGAGCAGTACTTC.

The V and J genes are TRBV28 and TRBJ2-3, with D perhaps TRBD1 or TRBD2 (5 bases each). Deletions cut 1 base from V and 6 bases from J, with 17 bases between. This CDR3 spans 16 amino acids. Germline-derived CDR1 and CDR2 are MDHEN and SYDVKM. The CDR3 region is CASSLSTPGTPDTQYF. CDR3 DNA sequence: TGTGCCAGCAGTTTATCCACCCCCGGGACCCCCGATACGCAGTATTTT.

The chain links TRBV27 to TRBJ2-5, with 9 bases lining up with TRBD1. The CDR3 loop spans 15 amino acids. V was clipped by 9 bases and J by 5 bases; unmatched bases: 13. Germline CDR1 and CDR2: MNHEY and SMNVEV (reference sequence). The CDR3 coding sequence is TGTGCCAGTGGACAGGGGCTACTCCCCCGGGAGACCCAGTACTTC. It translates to CASGQGLLPRETQYF.

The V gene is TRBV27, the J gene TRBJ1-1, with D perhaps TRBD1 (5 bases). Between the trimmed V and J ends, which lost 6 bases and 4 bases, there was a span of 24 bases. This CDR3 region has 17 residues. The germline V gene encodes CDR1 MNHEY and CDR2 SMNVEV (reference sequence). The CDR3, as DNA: TGTGCCAGCAGAACGGGACGGCAGAGGGGTTTCTTCACTGAAGCTTTCTTT. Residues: CASRTGRQRGFFTEAFF.

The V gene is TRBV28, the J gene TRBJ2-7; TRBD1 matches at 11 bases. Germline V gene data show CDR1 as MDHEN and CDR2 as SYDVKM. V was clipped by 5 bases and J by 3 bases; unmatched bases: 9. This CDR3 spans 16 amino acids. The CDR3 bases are TGTGCCAGCAGTCCCCCCGGGACAGGGGGACTCTACGAGCAGTACTTC. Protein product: CASSPPGTGGLYEQYF.

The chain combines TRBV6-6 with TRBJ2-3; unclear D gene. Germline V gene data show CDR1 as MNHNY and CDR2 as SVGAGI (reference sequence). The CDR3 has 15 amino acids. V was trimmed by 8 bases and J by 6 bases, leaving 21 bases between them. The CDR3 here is CASVLSGVGTDTQYF. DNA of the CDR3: TGTGCCAGCGTATTGAGTGGGGTGGGAACGGATACGCAGTATTTT.

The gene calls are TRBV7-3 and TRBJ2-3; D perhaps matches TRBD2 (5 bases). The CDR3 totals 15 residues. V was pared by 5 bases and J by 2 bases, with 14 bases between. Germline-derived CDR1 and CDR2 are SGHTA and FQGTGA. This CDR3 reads CASSLLSGDTDTQYF. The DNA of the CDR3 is TGTGCCAGCAGCCTGTTGAGCGGAGACACAGATACGCAGTATTTT. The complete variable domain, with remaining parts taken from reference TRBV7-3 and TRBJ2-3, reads GAGVSQTPSNKVTEKGKYVELRCDPISGHTALYWYRQSLGQGPEFLIYFQGTGAADDSGLPNDRFFAVRPEGSVSTLKIQRTERGDSAVYLCASSLLSGDTDTQYFGPGTRLTVL.